This T cell receptor (beta chain) originates from a study of cytomegalovirus exposure and HLA in healthy donors (dated by TCRdb to the late 2010s). General notes on the study: In an earlier analysis of approximately 500 of the donors, approximately 300 Gb of sequence data and 90 million to 130 million unique TCR beta sequences from roughly 180 million T cells were reported. An early release that covered some 630 HLA-typed donors contained approximately 300 gigabases of sequencing data and 75 million to 100 million unique TCR sequences. Of the roughly 400 genotyped donors, roughly 80% were placed in the genetic ancestry cluster associated with self-reported Caucasian donors. The aim of the study was to test whether cataloging public T cell receptors could identify signatures of past pathogen exposure. The study used immunosequencing to profile the T cell repertoires of around 600 subjects and linked those repertoires to cytomegalovirus serostatus. Besides the first cohort of around 670 subjects, a separate validation cohort made up of 120 different subjects was used. The study combined high-throughput TCR immunosequencing, statistical association of individual TCRs with disease status, and machine learning to predict cytomegalovirus infection status. To study patterns of TCR occurrence, a later analysis re-analyzed previously published TCR beta repertoires from 600 to 750 donors and added high-resolution HLA genotyping. The later analysis used no new phenotypic data to find candidate immune exposures, relying instead on TCR beta sequences and their occurrence across donors. To decide whether each TCR beta V gene segment behaved as functional or pseudogenic, an earlier analysis of several hundred of the donors relied on high-throughput TCR beta sequencing. Donor age, sex, ethnicity and CMV serostatus were compiled together with the repertoire data. A later genetic analysis used genome-wide SNP genotypes for about 65% of the 666 donors, treating that subset as a discovery cohort. All discovery cohort repertoires had been generated using a single sequencing platform. Class I and class II HLA loci were covered by the typing at four-digit resolution. The number of donors typed differed by locus, with about 629-630 for A, B, C, DRB1 and DQB1, roughly 520 for DQA1, 606 for DPA1, and some 440 for DPB1. Five DR-DQ haplotypes were treated as single units for association and clustering because of strong linkage in the cohort. Among 300 to 500 genotyped donors of the cohort, an average of roughly 230,000 unique TCR beta nucleotide sequences was sequenced per donor, of which roughly 17% were non-productive. The full study reports these points: A later analysis found that TCR association rates varied across HLA loci, with DRB1 alleles showing the most associated TCRs and HLA-C alleles the fewest. Some IMGT-functional V segments, including TRBV6-2 and TRBV6-3, could not be told apart with the 87-base-pair reads, so those segments were excluded. The study gave a list of around 170 TCR beta chains associated with cytomegalovirus. A later analysis associated 16,951 TCR beta sequences with specific HLA alleles at a false discovery rate of 0.05. A few of the identified cytomegalovirus-associated TCR beta chains were confirmed in vitro to be specific for cytomegalovirus antigens. In a later analysis, several top co-occurrence clusters were reported to appear linked to parvovirus B19, influenza, CMV and Epstein-Barr virus. An earlier analysis of several hundred of the donors showed that most TCR beta V segments appeared in productive rearrangements either about 87% or about 30% of the time, which broadly matched IMGT annotations. The sequencing pipeline was judged likely to have produced a cluster of highly shared sequence variants as a technical artifact. Strong co-occurrence of HLA alleles, especially DR and DQ, made assigning TCR associations to individual alleles difficult. A further reported finding was that TCR beta sequences accurately predicted the HLA-A and HLA-B alleles for most subjects in the first cohort. According to a later analysis, most CMV-associated TCR beta chains appeared to be HLA-restricted, and the HLA associations seemed to be driven largely by CMV exposure. Sequencing depth was assumed to be roughly uniform across donors in the presence/absence analyses, though that assumption may not hold. Because some donors lacked HLA typing at each locus, the association tests relied only on the typed subset. In a later genetic analysis, fewer N-insertions in productive TCRs were reported among donors in an Asian-associated ancestry cluster than the roughly 640-donor mean. The authors suggested that the approach could potentially be extended to other disease states and immunological phenotypes. Most TCR sequences were observed very rarely across donors, whereas some public TCRs were present in many individuals. A later analysis found that HLA-associated TCR beta chains were more clonally expanded and had lower generation probabilities than equally common non-associated chains. The only immune exposure information available for the cohort was CMV serostatus. In a later genetic analysis, a missense DCLRE1C variant was associated with V-gene and J-gene trimming of TCR beta chains, and the association was replicated in an independent cohort. The cohort was sequenced for TCR beta chains only, and without alpha or paired-chain data the features that could be detected were limited. Correlated functional status among segregating V segments might be attributable to linkage disequilibrium, but an unknown experimental factor could not be ruled out. The classifier was reported to diagnose cytomegalovirus status with high specificity and sensitivity in both the original and validation cohorts. Because counts were too low, around 18 rarely observed V segments, including chromosome 9 orphons, were left out of the earlier analysis of a few hundred of the donors.

In total, more than 500 healthy bone marrow donors made up the cohort. At the time of sampling, all cohort members were nominally healthy, though unrecorded immune exposures were likely present. The donor tested CMV seropositive, placing the donor among the approximately 290 seropositive members of the cohort. Every donor gave a peripheral blood sample, and the peripheral blood mononuclear cells from that sample were used for TCR beta sequencing. Genomic DNA was extracted from the blood cell samples with the Qiagen DNeasy Blood Extraction Kit. Comments on this clone: Its antigen remains unidentified. No clone much larger than this one lies a single base away; base qualities are absent.

The CDR3 runs 13 amino acids, cysteine and phenylalanine included. CDR3 DNA only is kept here, 39 bases in frame from base 1. The CDR1 and CDR2 encoded by the germline V gene (reference sequence) are SEHNR and FQNEAQ. V loses 7 bases, J loses 10 bases, and the germline ends lie 19 bases apart. Library creation used the immunoSEQ multiplex PCR assay. The multiplex PCR relied on a mix of 60 forward primers for TCR Vbeta segments and 13 reverse primers for TCR Jbeta segments. The CDR3 region of rearranged TCR beta genes was amplified from genomic DNA with a multiplex PCR assay. The Illumina HiSeq System was used to sequence the amplified TCR beta libraries as 87-base-pair reads. In the authors' own workflow: Across the 666 repertoires, a later analysis counted 80 million or so unique TCR beta chains, about 10 million of which were shared by at least two donors. To remove PCR and sequencing errors, raw reads were error-corrected and collapsed into unique sequences using a nearest-neighbor algorithm that merged closely related sequences. To assign V, D and J gene segments, CDR3 sequences were aligned to IMGT reference sequences. For a sequence to be retained, a match of at least six nucleotides was required to both a V gene segment and a J gene segment. Rearrangements were called productive when the CDR3 lacked stop codons and stayed in frame with V and J; all others were non-productive. CDR3 was defined according to IMGT convention as the region running from the second conserved V-encoded cysteine to the conserved J-encoded phenylalanine. The earlier analysis of about 560 of the donors excluded any sequence lacking an unambiguous match to a single V gene segment. In an earlier analysis of some 590 of the donors, V segments were called functional above 56.7% productive rearrangements and were called segregating when the between-donor standard deviation exceeded 5%. To diagnose cytomegalovirus status from the catalog of TCR beta chain sequences, a statistical classification framework was built. V and J gene assignment, in a later analysis, came from comparing TCR nucleotide sequences with IMGT/GENE-DB human TR gene sequences. In a later analysis, CDR3 sequences and most-parsimonious VDJ recombination scenarios were assigned using the TCRdist pipeline. In a later analysis, every TCR beta chain was defined by the combination of its CDR3 amino acid sequence and its V-gene family, and reads without a unique V-gene family were dropped. A later analysis removed 592 highly shared, low-generation-probability nucleotide sequences to deal with suspected cross-contamination and a sequencing artifact. In a later analysis, a clonal expansion index for each public chain was calculated from normalized within-repertoire ranks of inferred template counts. In a later analysis, generation probabilities were computed with a VDJ recombination model fitted to out-of-frame rearrangements, and the resulting probabilities were checked against IGoR. In a later analysis, TCR-TCR, TCR-HLA and TCR-CMV co-occurrence was scored with hypergeometric tests, and a repertoire-size bias correction was applied to TCR pairs. False discovery rates were estimated in a later analysis by permuting HLA or CMV assignments 20 times. In a later analysis, co-occurring TCRs were grouped using DBSCAN, and TCRdist sequence similarity was added for clustering within HLA-allele-positive subsets. Repertoires with fewer than 30,000 or more than 120,000 public chains, plus five repertoires with anomalous nucleotide sharing, were excluded from co-occurrence clustering. Held by TCRdb, this immuneACCESS table contains in-frame sequences only and omits some clones. Under half of the omission traces to an unresolved V gene where checked; the cause of the rest is unknown. V, J and clone size reflect that table, while D and trimming were determined from the DNA. The sample contains roughly 170,000 clones, 84% of them found a single time. The top ten clonotypes cover under 5% of the sample.

The chain is assembled from TRBV7-9 and TRBJ1-1; a tentative D match to TRBD1 spans 6 bases. The sample taken for sequencing was PBMCs. This receptor was taken from a girl between 10 and 17 years old in good health and CMV-seropositive. The nucleotide sequence reads TGTGCCAGCACTCCGGGGGGCAGGGACGGAGCTTTCTTT. The translation is CASTPGGRDGAFF.